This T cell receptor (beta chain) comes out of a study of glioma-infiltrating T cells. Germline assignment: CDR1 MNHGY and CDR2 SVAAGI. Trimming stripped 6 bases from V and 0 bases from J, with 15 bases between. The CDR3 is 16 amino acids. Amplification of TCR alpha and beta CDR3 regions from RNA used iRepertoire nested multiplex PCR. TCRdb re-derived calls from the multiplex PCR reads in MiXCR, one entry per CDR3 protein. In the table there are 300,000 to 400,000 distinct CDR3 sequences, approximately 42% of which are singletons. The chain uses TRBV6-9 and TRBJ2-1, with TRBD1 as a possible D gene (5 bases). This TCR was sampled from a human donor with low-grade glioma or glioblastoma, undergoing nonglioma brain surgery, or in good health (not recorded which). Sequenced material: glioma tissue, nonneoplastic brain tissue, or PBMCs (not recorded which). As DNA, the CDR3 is TGTGCCAGCAGCTACAGGTTGATGTGCTCCTACAATGAGCAGTTCTTC. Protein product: CASSYRLMCSYNEQFF.